The present T cell receptor (beta chain) was sequenced within a study of blood T cell repertoires in COVID-19. Under the authors' procedure: Reference gene primer amplification in the assay estimated nucleated cell counts. Assay: immunoSEQ multiplex PCR; the TCRdb copy retains only in-frame clones and omits some. That table gives V, J and clone size, and the DNA gave D and trimming. The repertoire holds about 440,000 clones, around 89% seen once, with around 4.4% in the top ten. The V gene's germline CDR1 is SNHLY and CDR2 FYNNEI. Between the trimmed V and J ends, which lost 7 bases and 0 bases, there was a span of 13 bases. This CDR3 has 14 residues.

The rearrangement uses TRBV2 and TRBJ2-7, with D possibly being TRBD2 (5 bases). The receptor was isolated from a woman aged 25 to 39 with acute or convalescent COVID-19. Sequences were obtained from peripheral blood. CDR3 sequence (DNA): TGTGCCAGCACTGGGGAGACGATCTCCTACGAGCAGTACTTC. This translates into CASTGETISYEQYF. Full variable domain (rest looked up from reference TRBV2 and TRBJ2-7): EPEVTQTPSHQVTQMGQEVILRCVPISNHLYFYWYRQILGQKVEFLVSFYNNEISEKSEIFDDQFSVERPDGSNFTLKIRSTKLEDSAMYFCASTGETISYEQYFGPGTRLTVT.